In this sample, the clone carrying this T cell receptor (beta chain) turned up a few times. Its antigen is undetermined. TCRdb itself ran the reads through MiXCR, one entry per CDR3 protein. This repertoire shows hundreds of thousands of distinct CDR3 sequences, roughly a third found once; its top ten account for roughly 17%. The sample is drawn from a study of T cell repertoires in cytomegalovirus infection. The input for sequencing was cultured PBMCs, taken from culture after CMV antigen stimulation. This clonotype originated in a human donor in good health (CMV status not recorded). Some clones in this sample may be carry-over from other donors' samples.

The CDR3 nucleotides read TGTGCCACCGCCAGGGCGGGGGGTGAAGCTTTCTTT. It translates to CATARAGGEAFF. This sequence joins TRBV12-3 or TRBV12-4 and TRBJ1-1; the D gene is possibly TRBD1 (5 bases). Trimming took off 10 bases at V and 7 bases at J, with 16 bases between the two ends. The CDR3 runs 12 residues.